The entry below describes one TCR beta chain. Its target is unknown. Amplified TCR beta CDR3 regions came from RNA transcripts. The TCR CDR3 first-round RT-PCR relied on the HTBI primer set. TCRdb used MiXCR to reprocess the multiplex PCR reads, holding one entry per CDR3 protein. The table shows under 65,000 distinct CDR3 sequences, with under 70% occurring only once. This specimen comes from a study of T cells in Graves' hyperthyroidism and ophthalmopathy. Whole-study context: Staff took peripheral blood when the initial diagnosis was made, before any treatment began.

Notes on the study in general: Ophthalmopathy was separated from stable hyperthyroidism by a 13 V-J model.

This CDR3 region has 15 residues. Trimming took 2 bases from V and 9 from J, leaving 17 bases between them. CDR1 and CDR2 (germline): DFQATT, SNEGSKA (reference sequence). Exclusion of a patient resulted from uncontrolled infection, other autoimmune disease, pregnancy or lactation. Diagnosing involved the use of clinical symptoms, serum thyroxine and TRAb, thyroid ultrasound and orbital computed tomography. The TCR comes from a woman in her fifties or sixties with Graves' ophthalmopathy. The gene calls are TRBV20-1 and TRBJ1-6; perhaps TRBD1 as D (5 bases). What was sequenced was blood. The CDR3 reads CSARYGDGESSPLHF. The CDR3 DNA is TGCAGTGCTAGATACGGGGACGGAGAAAGTTCACCCCTCCACTTT.